What follows are 13 T cell receptor beta chains derived from one specimen sequenced in a study of OX40 agonist ivuxolimab in advanced cancers. Assay used: immunoSEQ multiplex PCR; TCRdb lists only in-frame clones, some missing. Of some 60,000 clones in the sample, about 90% were seen once. The sample here was CD4+ or CD8+ T cells sorted from blood, taken in a trial of the OX40 agonist ivuxolimab. Every receptor here comes from an adult with an advanced solid tumor such as melanoma, head and neck, liver or kidney cancer.

V and J are TRBV5-1 and TRBJ2-7; 7 bases match TRBD2. Losses at the gene ends were 4 bases for V and 0 bases for J; bases not matched to a gene: 4. The V gene's germline CDR1 is SGHRS and CDR2 YFSETQ. This CDR3 region has 14 residues. The CDR3 DNA sequence: TGCGCCAGCAGCCGGGAGGCAAGCTCCTACGAGCAGTACTTC. It yields the protein CASSREASSYEQYF. Looking up the rest from reference TRBV5-1 and TRBJ2-7 gives the full variable domain: KAGVTQTPRYLIKTRGQQVTLSCSPISGHRSVSWYQQTPGQGLQFLFEYFSETQRNKGNFPGRFSGRQFSNSRSEMNVSTLELGDSALYLCASSREASSYEQYFGPGTRLTVT.

The gene calls are TRBV7-3 and TRBJ2-1; no firm D call. Looked up from germline, CDR1 is SGHTA and CDR2 is FQGTGA. V gave up 4 bases and J gave up 7 bases, with 11 bases separating them. The CDR3 is 13 residues long. The CDR3 region has the DNA TGTGCCAGCAGCTCCGTCGGGTGGAATGAGCAGTTCTTC. Its translation: CASSSVGWNEQFF.

The V call is TRBV5-5, the J call TRBJ1-5; no definite D call. The CDR3 is 11 amino acids. V gave up 4 bases and J gave up 7 bases, with 6 bases separating them. CDR1 SGHKS and CDR2 YYEKEE come from the germline V gene (reference sequence). The CDR3 here is CASSQEQPQHF. The DNA for the CDR3 is TGTGCCAGCAGCCAGGAGCAGCCCCAGCATTTT.

This clone was recorded a few times. This sequence joins TRBV4-1 and TRBJ2-2, with 7 nucleotides matching TRBD2. This CDR3 is 14 amino acids long. Per germline, CDR1 MGHRA and CDR2 YSYEKL. The J segment lost 5 bases and the V segment lost 4 bases, leaving 4 bases of the junction unmatched. CDR3 amino acids: CASSRGGRTGELFF. As DNA, the CDR3 is TGCGCCAGCAGCCGGGGAGGGCGTACCGGGGAGCTGTTTTTT.

J is TRBJ2-7 and V is TRBV29-1; 10 bases are a match to TRBD2. Looked up from germline, CDR1 is SQVTM and CDR2 is ANQGSEA. CDR3 length equals 17 residues. Unmatched junction bases numbered 18, after V lost 7 bases and J lost 3 bases. For the CDR3, the DNA is TGCAGCGCTATACCAGGACTAGGGACTAGCGAGAGCTACGAGCAGTACTTC. Its protein is CSAIPGLGTSESYEQYF.

The chain has TRBV4-3 and TRBJ1-2; TRBD1 is a possible D gene (6 bases). Looked up from germline, CDR1 is LGHNA and CDR2 is YSLEER. The CDR3 is made up of 14 amino acids. Trimming removed 4 bases at V and 7 bases at J, with 16 bases between. CDR3 DNA: TGCGCCAGCAGCCCGTTGACAGGAGGCGGTGGCTACACCTTC. Translation: CASSPLTGGGGYTF.

This clone has only one observation. The chain recombines TRBV5-1 with TRBJ1-5; no clear D. Germline V gives CDR1 SGHRS, CDR2 YFSETQ. The CDR3 covers 13 residues. The germline V and J ends were trimmed by 1 base and 4 bases, with 6 bases remaining between them. The CDR3 loop is CASSLTVNQPQHF. The CDR3 nucleotides are TGCGCCAGCAGCTTGACCGTAAATCAGCCCCAGCATTTT.

J is TRBJ1-1 and V is TRBV7-2; 7 bases align to TRBD1. The CDR3 is 16 amino acids. Losses at the gene ends were 1 base for V and 4 bases for J; bases not matched to a gene: 9. Germline lookup yields CDR1 SGHTA and CDR2 FQGNSA. CDR3 residues: CASSLVQGGGGTEAFF. CDR3 coding DNA: TGTGCCAGCAGCTTAGTTCAGGGGGGCGGGGGCACTGAAGCTTTCTTT.

This rearrangement joins TRBV9 to TRBJ1-1; D might be TRBD1 (6 bases). V shed 0 bases and J shed 1 base, with 16 bases lying between them. The V gene's germline CDR1 is SGDLS and CDR2 YYNGEE. The CDR3 consists of 17 residues. CDR3 bases: TGTGCCAGCAGCGTAGGGTACCTCAGGGGTGGGAACACTGAAGCTTTCTTT. Its protein is CASSVGYLRGGNTEAFF.

This chain uses TRBV11-3 with TRBJ2-2; D may be TRBD1 (6 bases). This CDR3 is 14 amino acids long. CDR1 is SGHNT and CDR2 is YENEEA in the germline V gene. Trimming took off 2 bases at V and 5 bases at J, with 9 bases between the two ends. CDR3 in amino acids: CASSLRGSTGELFF. CDR3 coding DNA: TGTGCCAGCAGCTTAAGGGGGAGTACCGGGGAGCTGTTTTTT.

V gene TRBV18 combines with J gene TRBJ1-5; no firm D call. The CDR3 sequence is 12 residues long. From germline, CDR1 is KGHSH and CDR2 LQKENI. V was shortened by 8 bases and J by 7 bases, with 12 bases between the two germline ends. CDR3 sequence reads: CASRDLGQPQHF. The CDR3 region has the DNA TGTGCCAGCCGAGACCTCGGGCAGCCCCAGCATTTT.

This clone appeared once. V and J are TRBV7-2 and TRBJ2-7; no definite D call. This CDR3 has 13 residues. Trimming left V 5 bases short and J 2 bases short, with 10 bases between. Germline V gene sequence: CDR1 SGHTA, CDR2 FQGNSA. The CDR3 sequence is CASSRASTYEQYF. CDR3 DNA: TGTGCCAGCAGCCGCGCCTCAACCTACGAGCAGTACTTC. Variable domain in full (rest from reference TRBV7-2 and TRBJ2-7): GAGVSQSPSNKVTEKGKDVELRCDPISGHTALYWYRQSLGQGLEFLIYFQGNSAPDKSGLPSDRFSAERTGGSVSTLTIQRTQQEDSAVYLCASSRASTYEQYFGPGTRLTVT.

V usage is TRBV25-1 and J usage is TRBJ2-6; 7 nucleotides agree with TRBD1. The CDR3 is 17 amino acids. The trim removed 5 bases at V and 1 base at J, leaving 8 bases unmatched. Germline V gene sequence: CDR1 MGHDK, CDR2 SYGVNS. The CDR3: CASSKRDSLSGANVLTF. CDR3 bases: TGTGCCAGCAGTAAAAGGGACAGCCTTTCTGGGGCCAACGTCCTGACTTTC.